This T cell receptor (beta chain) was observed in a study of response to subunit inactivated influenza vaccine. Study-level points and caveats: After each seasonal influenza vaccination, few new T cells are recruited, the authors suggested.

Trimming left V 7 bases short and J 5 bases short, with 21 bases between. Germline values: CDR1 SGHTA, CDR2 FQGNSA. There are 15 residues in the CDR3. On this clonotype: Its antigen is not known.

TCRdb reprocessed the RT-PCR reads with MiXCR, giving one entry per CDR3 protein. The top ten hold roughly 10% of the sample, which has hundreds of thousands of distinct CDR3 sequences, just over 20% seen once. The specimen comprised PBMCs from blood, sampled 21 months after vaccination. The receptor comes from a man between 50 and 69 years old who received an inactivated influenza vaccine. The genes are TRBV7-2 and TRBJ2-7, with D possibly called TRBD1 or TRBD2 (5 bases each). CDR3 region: CASTPLGQGVDEQYF. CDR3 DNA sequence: TGTGCCAGCACCCCCCTAGGCCAGGGAGTCGACGAGCAGTACTTC.